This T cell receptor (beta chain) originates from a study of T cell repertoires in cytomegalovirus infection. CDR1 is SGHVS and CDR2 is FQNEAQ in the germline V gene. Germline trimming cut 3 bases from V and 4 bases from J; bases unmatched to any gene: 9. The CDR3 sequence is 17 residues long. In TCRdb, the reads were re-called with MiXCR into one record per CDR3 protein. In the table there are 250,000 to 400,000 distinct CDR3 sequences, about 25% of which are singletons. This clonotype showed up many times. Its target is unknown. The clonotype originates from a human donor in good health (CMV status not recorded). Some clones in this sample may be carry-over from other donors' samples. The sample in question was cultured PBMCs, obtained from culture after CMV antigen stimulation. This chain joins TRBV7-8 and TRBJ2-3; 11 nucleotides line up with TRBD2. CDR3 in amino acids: CASSFQLAGGMADTQYF. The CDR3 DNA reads TGTGCCAGCAGCTTTCAGCTAGCGGGAGGAATGGCAGATACGCAGTATTTT.